This T cell receptor beta chain was found in a study of shared clonotypes between healthy human individuals. The CDR3 extends over 15 amino acids. Trimming stripped 4 bases from V and 4 bases from J, with 13 bases between. Germline assignment: CDR1 SEHNR and CDR2 FQNEAQ (reference sequence). TCRdb keeps only in-frame clones here, not all; method: immunoSEQ multiplex PCR. This table has over 750,000 clones, 95% to 97% appearing once. Findings and limits, study-wide: Among the subsets, naive ones generally showed larger estimated richness than memory ones.

As defined, naive CD8 cells were CD45RO-negative and positively selected for CCR7, with terminally differentiated effector memory CD45RA+ cells excluded. On this clone itself: Antigen specificity is unknown.

The chain joins TRBV7-9 to TRBJ2-2; D possibly corresponds to TRBD1 (6 bases). Sequenced material: naive CD8+ T cells sorted from blood. The sequence was collected from a man under 40 in good health. The CDR3 spells CASSSGQSITGELFF. CDR3 nucleotides: TGTGCCAGCAGCTCCGGACAGTCAATCACCGGGGAGCTGTTTTTT.